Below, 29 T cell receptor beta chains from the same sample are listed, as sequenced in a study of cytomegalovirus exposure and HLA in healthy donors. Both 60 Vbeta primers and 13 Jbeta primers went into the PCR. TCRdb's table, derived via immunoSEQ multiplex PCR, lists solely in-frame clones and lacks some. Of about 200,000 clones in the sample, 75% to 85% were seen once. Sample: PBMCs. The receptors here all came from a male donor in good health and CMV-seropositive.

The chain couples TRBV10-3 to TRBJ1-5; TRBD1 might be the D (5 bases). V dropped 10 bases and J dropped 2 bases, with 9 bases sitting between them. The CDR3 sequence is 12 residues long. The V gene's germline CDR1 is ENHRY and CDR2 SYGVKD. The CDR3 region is CATATGNQPQHF. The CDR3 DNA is TGTGCCACCGCGACAGGCAATCAGCCCCAGCATTTT.

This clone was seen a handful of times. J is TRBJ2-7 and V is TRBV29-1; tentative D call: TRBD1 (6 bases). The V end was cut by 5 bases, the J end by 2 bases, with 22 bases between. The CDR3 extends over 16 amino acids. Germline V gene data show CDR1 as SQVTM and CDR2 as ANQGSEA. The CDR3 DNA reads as TGCAGCGTTCTTGGGGGCCCGGGGCAGGGAACCTACGAGCAGTACTTC. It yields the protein CSVLGGPGQGTYEQYF.

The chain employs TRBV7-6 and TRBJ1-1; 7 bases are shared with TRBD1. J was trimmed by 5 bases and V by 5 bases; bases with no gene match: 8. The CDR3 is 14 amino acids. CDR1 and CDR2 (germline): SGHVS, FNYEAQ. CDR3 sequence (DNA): TGTGCCAGCAGCGGGAGAGGGGGCGGGACTGAAGCTTTCTTT. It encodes CASSGRGGGTEAFF.

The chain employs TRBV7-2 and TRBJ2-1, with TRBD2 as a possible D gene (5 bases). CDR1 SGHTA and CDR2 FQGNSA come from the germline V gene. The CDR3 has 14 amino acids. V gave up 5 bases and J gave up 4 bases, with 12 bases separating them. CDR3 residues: CASSLGLMYNEQFF. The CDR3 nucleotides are TGTGCCAGCAGCCTCGGACTTATGTACAATGAGCAGTTCTTC.

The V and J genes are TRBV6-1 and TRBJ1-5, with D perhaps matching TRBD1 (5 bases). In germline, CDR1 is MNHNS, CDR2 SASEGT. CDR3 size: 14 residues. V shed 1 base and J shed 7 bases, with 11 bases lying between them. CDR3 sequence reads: CASSEGGGGQPQHF. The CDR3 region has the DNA TGTGCCAGCAGTGAAGGTGGGGGGGGGCAGCCCCAGCATTTT.

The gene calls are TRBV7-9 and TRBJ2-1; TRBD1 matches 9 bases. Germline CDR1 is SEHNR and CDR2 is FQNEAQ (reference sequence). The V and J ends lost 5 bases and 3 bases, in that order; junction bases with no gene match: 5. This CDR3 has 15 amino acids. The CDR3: CASSADRGSYNEQFF. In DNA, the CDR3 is TGTGCCAGCAGCGCGGACAGGGGAAGCTACAATGAGCAGTTCTTC.

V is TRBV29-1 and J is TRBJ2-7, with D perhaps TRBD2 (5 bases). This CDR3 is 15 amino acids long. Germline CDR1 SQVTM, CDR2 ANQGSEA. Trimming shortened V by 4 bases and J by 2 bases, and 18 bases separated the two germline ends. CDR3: CSVVSEAGPPYEQYF. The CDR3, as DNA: TGCAGCGTTGTTTCGGAGGCAGGTCCTCCCTACGAGCAGTACTTC.

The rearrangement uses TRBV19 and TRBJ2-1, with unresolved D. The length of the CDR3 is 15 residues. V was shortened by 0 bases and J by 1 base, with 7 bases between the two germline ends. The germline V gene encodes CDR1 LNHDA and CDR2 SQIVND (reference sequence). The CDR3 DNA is TGTGCCAGTAGTATAGAAGATAGATCCTACAATGAGCAGTTCTTC. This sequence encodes CASSIEDRSYNEQFF.

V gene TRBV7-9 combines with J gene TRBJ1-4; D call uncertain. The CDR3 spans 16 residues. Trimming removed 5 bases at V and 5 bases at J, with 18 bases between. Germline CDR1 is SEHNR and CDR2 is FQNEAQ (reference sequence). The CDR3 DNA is TGTGCCAGCAGCCTCCTTTATGGGCAGGTGAATGAAAAACTGTTTTTT. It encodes CASSLLYGQVNEKLFF. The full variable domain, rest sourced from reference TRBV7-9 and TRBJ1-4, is DTGVSQNPRHKITKRGQNVTFRCDPISEHNRLYWYRQTLGQGPEFLTYFQNEAQLEKSRLLSDRFSAERPKGSFSTLEIQRTEQGDSAMYLCASSLLYGQVNEKLFFGSGTQLSVL.

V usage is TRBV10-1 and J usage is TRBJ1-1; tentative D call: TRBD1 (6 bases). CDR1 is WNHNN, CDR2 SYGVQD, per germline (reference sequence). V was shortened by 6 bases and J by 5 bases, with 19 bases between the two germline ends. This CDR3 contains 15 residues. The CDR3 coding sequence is TGCGCCAGCAGCCCCACTGATGGGACAAATACTGAAGCTTTCTTT. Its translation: CASSPTDGTNTEAFF.

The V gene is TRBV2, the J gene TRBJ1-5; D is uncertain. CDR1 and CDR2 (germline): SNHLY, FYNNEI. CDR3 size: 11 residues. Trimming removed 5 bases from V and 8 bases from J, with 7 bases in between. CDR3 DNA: TGTGCCAGCAGTCTGTCTGAGCCCCAGCATTTT. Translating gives CASSLSEPQHF.

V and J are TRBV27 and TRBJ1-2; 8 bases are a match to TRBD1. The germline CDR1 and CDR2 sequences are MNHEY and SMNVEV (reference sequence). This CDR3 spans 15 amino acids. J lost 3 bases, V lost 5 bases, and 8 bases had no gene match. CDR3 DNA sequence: TGTGCCAGCAGTACCGGGACAGGATACGACTATGGCTACACCTTC. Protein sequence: CASSTGTGYDYGYTF.

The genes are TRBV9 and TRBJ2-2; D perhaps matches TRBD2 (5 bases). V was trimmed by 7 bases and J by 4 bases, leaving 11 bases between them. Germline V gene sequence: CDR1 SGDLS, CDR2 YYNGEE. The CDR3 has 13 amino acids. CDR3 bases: TGTGCCAGCGGGCGGGTTGGCACCGGGGAGCTGTTTTTT. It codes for CASGRVGTGELFF.

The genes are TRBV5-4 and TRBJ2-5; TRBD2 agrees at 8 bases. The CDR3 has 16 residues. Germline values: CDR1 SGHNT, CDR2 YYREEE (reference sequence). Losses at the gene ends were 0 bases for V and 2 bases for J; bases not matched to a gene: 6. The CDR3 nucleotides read TGTGCCAGCAGCTTGGGAAAGCGGGAGCCTCAAGAGACCCAGTACTTC. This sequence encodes CASSLGKREPQETQYF.

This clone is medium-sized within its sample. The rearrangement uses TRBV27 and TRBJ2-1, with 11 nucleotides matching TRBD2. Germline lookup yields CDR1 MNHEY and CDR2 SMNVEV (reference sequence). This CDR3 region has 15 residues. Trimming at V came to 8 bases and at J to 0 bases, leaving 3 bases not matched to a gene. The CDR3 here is CASSSGRYSYNEQFF. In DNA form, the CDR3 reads TGTGCCAGCTCTAGCGGGAGGTACTCCTACAATGAGCAGTTCTTC.

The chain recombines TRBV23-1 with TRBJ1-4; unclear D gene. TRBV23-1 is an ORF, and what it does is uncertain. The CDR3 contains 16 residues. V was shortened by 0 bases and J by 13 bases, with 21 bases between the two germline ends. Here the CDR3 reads CASSQSSRVRVWILFF. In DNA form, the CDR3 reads TGCGCCAGCAGTCAATCTTCCCGGGTGAGGGTGTGGATACTGTTTTTT.

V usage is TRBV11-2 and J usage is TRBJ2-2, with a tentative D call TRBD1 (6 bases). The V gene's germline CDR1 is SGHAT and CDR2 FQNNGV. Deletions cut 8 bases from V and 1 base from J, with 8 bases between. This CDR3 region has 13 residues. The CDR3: CASGTRNTGELFF. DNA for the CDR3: TGTGCCAGCGGGACAAGGAACACCGGGGAGCTGTTTTTT. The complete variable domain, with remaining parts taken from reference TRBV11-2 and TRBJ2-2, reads EAGVAQSPRYKIIEKRQSVAFWCNPISGHATLYWYQQILGQGPKLLIQFQNNGVVDDSQLPKDRFSAERLKGVDSTLKIQPAKLEDSAVYLCASGTRNTGELFFGEGSRLTVL.

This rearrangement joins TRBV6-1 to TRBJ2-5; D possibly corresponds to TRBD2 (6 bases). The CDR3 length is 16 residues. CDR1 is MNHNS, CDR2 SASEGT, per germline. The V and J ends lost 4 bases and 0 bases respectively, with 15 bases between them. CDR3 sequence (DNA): TGTGCCAGCAGTGGAAGAACCGGGACTTACCAAGAGACCCAGTACTTC. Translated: CASSGRTGTYQETQYF.

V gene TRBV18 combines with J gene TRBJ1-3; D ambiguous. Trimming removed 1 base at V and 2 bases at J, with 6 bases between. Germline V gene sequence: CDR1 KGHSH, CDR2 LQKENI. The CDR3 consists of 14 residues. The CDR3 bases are TGTGCCAGCTCACCACAGAGGGCTGGAAACACCATATATTTT. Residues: CASSPQRAGNTIYF.

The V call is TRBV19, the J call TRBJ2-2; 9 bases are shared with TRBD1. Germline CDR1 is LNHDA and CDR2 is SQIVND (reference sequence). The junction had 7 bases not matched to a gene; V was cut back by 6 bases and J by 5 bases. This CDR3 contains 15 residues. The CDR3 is CASSPGTGRTGELFF. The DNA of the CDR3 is TGTGCCAGTAGCCCCGGGACAGGGCGAACCGGGGAGCTGTTTTTT.

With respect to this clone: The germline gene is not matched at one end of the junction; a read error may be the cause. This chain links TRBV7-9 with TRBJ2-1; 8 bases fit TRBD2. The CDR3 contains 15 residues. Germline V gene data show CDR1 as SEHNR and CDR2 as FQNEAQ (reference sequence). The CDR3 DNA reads TGTTCCAGCAGCCCCTCGGGGGGGGCCCTCAATGAGCAGTTCTTC. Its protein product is CSSSPSGGALNEQFF. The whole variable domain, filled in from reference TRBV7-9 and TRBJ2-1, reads DTGVSQNPRHKITKRGQNVTFRCDPISEHNRLYWYRQTLGQGPEFLTYFQNEAQLEKSRLLSDRFSAERPKGSFSTLEIQRTEQGDSAMYLCSSSPSGGALNEQFFGPGTRLTVL.

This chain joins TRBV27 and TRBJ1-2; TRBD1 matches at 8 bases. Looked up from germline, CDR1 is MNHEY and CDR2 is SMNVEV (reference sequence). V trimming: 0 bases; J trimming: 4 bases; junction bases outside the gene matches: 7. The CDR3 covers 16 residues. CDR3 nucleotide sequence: TGTGCCAGCAGTTTATCCCAGGACAGGGCCTTCTATGGCTACACCTTC. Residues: CASSLSQDRAFYGYTF.

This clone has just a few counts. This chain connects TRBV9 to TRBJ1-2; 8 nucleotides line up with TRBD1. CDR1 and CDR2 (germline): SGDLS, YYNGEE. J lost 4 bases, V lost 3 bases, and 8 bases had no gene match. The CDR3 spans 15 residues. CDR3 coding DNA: TGTGCCAGCAGCGAGGGGGCAGGGGGCCTCTATGGCTACACCTTC. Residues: CASSEGAGGLYGYTF.

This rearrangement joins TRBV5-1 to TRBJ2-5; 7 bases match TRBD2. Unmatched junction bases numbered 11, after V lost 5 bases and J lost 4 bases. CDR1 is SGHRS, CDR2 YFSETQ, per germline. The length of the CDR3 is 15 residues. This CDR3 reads CASRLGGSGGETQYF. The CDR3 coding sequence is TGCGCCAGCAGACTCGGGGGGTCTGGCGGAGAGACCCAGTACTTC. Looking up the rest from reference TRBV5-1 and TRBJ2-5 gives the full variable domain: KAGVTQTPRYLIKTRGQQVTLSCSPISGHRSVSWYQQTPGQGLQFLFEYFSETQRNKGNFPGRFSGRQFSNSRSEMNVSTLELGDSALYLCASRLGGSGGETQYFGPGTRLLVL.

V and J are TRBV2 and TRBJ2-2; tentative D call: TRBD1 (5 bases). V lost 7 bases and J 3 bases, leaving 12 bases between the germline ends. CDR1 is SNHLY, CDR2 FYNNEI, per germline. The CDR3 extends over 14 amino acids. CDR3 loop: CASNFVRDTGELFF. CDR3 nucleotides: TGTGCCAGCAATTTTGTCAGGGACACCGGGGAGCTGTTTTTT. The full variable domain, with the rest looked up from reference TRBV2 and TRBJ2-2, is EPEVTQTPSHQVTQMGQEVILRCVPISNHLYFYWYRQILGQKVEFLVSFYNNEISEKSEIFDDQFSVERPDGSNFTLKIRSTKLEDSAMYFCASNFVRDTGELFFGEGSRLTVL.

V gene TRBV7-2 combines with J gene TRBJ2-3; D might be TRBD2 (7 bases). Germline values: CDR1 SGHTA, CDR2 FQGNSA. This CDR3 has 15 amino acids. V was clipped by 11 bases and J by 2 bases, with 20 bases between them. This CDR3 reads CAATEGGGFTDTQYF. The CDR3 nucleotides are TGTGCCGCCACAGAGGGAGGGGGGTTCACAGATACGCAGTATTTT.

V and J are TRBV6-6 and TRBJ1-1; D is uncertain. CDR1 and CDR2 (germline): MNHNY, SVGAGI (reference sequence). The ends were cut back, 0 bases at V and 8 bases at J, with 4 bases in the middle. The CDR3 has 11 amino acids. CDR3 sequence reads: CASSYSREAFF. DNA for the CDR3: TGTGCCAGCAGTTACTCCAGGGAAGCTTTCTTT.

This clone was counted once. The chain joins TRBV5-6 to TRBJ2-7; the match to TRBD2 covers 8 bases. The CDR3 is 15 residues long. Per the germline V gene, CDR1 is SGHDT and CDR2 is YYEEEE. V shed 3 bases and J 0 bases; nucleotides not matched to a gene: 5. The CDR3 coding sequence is TGTGCCAGCAGCTCGGGGGGGCCCCCCTCCTACGAGCAGTACTTC. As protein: CASSSGGPPSYEQYF.

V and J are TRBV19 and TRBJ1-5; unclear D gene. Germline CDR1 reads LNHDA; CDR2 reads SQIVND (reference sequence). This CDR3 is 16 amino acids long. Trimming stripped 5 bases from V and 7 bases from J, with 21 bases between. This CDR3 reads CASSQRLGISGQPQHF. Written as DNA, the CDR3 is TGTGCCAGTAGTCAACGCCTCGGAATCTCAGGCCAGCCCCAGCATTTT.